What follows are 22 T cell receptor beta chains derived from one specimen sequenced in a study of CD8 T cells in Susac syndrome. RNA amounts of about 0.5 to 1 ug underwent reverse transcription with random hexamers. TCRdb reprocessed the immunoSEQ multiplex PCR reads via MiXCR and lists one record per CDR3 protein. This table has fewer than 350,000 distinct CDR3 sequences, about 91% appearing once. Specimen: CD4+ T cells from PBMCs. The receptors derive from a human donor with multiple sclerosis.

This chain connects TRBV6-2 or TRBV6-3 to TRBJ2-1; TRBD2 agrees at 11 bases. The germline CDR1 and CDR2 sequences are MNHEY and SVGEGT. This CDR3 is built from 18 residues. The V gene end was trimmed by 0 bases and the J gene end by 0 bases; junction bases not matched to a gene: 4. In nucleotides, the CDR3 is TGTGCCAGCAGTTACTCTAGCGGGAGGGCCTACTCCTACAATGAGCAGTTCTTC. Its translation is CASSYSSGRAYSYNEQFF.

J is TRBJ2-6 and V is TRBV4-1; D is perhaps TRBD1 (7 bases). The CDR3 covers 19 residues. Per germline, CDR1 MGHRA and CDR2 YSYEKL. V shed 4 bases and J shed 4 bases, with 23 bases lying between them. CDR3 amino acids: CASSRAPGQLSGGANVLTF. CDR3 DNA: TGCGCCAGCAGCCGAGCTCCGGGACAGCTGAGCGGGGGGGCCAACGTCCTGACTTTC.

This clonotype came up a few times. CDR3 sequence reads: CASSLVAGDTGELFF. As DNA, the CDR3 is TGCGCCAGCAGCTTGGTTGCGGGAGACACCGGGGAGCTGTTTTTT. The gene calls are TRBV5-1 and TRBJ2-2; TRBD2 agrees at 7 bases. This CDR3 is built from 15 residues. The V and J ends lost 0 bases and 3 bases, in that order; junction bases with no gene match: 2. Germline CDR1 reads SGHRS; CDR2 reads YFSETQ. Using reference TRBV5-1 and TRBJ2-2 for the parts outside the CDR3, the full variable domain is KAGVTQTPRYLIKTRGQQVTLSCSPISGHRSVSWYQQTPGQGLQFLFEYFSETQRNKGNFPGRFSGRQFSNSRSEMNVSTLELGDSALYLCASSLVAGDTGELFFGEGSRLTVL.

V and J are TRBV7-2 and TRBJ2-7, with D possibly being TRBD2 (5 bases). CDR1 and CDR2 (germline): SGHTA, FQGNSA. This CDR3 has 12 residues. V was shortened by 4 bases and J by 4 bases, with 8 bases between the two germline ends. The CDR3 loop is CASSSRLYEQYF. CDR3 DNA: TGTGCCAGCAGCTCCAGACTATACGAGCAGTACTTC.

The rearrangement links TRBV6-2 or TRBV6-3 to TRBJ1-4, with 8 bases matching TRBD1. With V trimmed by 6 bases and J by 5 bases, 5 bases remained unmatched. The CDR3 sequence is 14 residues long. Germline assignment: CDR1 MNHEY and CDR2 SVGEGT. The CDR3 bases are TGTGCCAGCAGAGAGACAGGGGTCAATGAAAAACTGTTTTTT. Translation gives CASRETGVNEKLFF.

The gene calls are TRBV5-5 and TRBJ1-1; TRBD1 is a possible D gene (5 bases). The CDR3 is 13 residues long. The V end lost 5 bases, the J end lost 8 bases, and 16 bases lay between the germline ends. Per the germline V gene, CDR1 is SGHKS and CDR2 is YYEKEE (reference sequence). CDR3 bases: TGTGCCAGCAGTCCCCGTCAGGGATGGGAAGCTTTCTTT. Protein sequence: CASSPRQGWEAFF.

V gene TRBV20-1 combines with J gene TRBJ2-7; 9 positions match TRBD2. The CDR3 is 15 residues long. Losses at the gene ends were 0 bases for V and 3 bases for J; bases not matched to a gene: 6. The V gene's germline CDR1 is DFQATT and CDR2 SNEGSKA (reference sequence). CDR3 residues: CSARDRAGGRYEQYF. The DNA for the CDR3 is TGCAGTGCTAGAGATCGAGCGGGGGGACGCTACGAGCAGTACTTC.

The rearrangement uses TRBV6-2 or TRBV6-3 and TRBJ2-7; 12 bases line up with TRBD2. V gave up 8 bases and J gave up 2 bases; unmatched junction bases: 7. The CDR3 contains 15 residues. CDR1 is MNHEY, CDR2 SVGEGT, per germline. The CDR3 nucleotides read TGTGCCAGCGGGACTAGCGGGCCCCGACCCTACGAGCAGTACTTC. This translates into CASGTSGPRPYEQYF.

DNA for the CDR3: TGTGCCAGCAGGGGTTCTGGGGCCAACGTCCTGACTTTC. Residues: CASRGSGANVLTF. The chain joins TRBV25-1 to TRBJ2-6; D uncertain. Per the germline V gene, CDR1 is MGHDK and CDR2 is SYGVNS. V lost 6 bases to trimming and J lost 1 base, with 4 bases between them. The CDR3 contains 13 residues. The full variable domain, completed using reference TRBV25-1 and TRBJ2-6, is EADIYQTPRYLVIGTGKKITLECSQTMGHDKMYWYQQDPGMELHLIHYSYGVNSTEKGDLSSESTVSRIRTEHFPLTLESARPSHTSQYLCASRGSGANVLTFGAGSRLTVL.

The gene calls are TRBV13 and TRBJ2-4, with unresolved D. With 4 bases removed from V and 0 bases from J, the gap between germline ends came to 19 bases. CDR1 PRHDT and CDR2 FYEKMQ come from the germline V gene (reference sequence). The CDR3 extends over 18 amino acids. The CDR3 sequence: CASSSEAQPHLAKNIQYF. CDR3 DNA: TGTGCCAGCAGCTCAGAGGCACAGCCTCATCTAGCCAAAAACATTCAGTACTTC. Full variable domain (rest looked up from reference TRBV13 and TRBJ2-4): AAGVIQSPRHLIKEKRETATLKCYPIPRHDTVYWYQQGPGQDPQFLISFYEKMQSDKGSIPDRFSAQQFSDYHSELNMSSLELGDSALYFCASSSEAQPHLAKNIQYFGAGTRLSVL.

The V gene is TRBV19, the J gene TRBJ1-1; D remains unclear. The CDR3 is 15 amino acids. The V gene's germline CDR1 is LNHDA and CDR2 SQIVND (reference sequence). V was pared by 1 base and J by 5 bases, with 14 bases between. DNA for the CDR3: TGTGCCAGTAGTATAGGCCCATACAGAGGAACTGAAGCTTTCTTT. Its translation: CASSIGPYRGTEAFF.

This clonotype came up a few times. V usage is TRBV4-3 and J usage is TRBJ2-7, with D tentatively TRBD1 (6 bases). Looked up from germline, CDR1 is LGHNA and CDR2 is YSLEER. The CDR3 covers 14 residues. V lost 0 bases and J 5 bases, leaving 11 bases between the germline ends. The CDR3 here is CASSQDLRGDEQYF. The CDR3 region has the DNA TGCGCCAGCAGCCAAGACCTCAGGGGAGACGAGCAGTACTTC.

The CDR3: CASSSNLHRGGRTEAFF. In DNA, the CDR3 is TGTGCCAGTAGTTCCAATCTTCACAGGGGAGGACGCACTGAAGCTTTCTTT. V and J are TRBV19 and TRBJ1-1, with 7 bases fitting TRBD1. The CDR3 totals 17 residues. Trimming cost V 5 bases and J 4 bases; bases outside gene matches: 16. Germline V lookup: CDR1 LNHDA, CDR2 SQIVND (reference sequence).

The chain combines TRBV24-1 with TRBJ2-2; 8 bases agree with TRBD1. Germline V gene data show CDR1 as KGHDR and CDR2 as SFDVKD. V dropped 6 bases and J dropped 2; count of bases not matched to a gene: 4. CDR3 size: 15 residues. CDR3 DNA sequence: TGTGCCACCAGTAGGGGACAGGTAAACACCGGGGAGCTGTTTTTT. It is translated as CATSRGQVNTGELFF.

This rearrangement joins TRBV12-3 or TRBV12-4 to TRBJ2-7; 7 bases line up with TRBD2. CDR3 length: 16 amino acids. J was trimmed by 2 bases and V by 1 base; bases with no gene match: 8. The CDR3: CASSLGSRELTYEQYF. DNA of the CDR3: TGTGCCAGCAGTTTAGGGTCGCGGGAGCTTACCTACGAGCAGTACTTC.

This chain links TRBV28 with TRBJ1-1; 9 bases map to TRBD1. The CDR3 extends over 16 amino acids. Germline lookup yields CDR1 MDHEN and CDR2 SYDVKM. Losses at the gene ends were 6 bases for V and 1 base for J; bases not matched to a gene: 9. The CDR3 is CASRSAGQGQNTEAFF. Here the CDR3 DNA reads TGTGCCAGCAGATCAGCGGGACAGGGACAGAACACTGAAGCTTTCTTT.

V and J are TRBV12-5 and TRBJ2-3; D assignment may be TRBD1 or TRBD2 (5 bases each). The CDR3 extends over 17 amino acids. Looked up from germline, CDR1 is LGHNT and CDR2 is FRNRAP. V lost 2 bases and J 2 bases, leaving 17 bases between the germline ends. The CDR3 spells CASGLREAGRDTDTQYF. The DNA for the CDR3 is TGTGCTAGTGGTTTGAGGGAAGCAGGGAGAGACACAGATACGCAGTATTTT.

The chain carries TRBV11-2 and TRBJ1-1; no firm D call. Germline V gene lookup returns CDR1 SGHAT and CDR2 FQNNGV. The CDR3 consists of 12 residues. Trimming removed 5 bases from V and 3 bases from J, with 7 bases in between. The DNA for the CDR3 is TGTGCCAGCAGCCTTACGCACACTGAAGCTTTCTTT. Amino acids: CASSLTHTEAFF.

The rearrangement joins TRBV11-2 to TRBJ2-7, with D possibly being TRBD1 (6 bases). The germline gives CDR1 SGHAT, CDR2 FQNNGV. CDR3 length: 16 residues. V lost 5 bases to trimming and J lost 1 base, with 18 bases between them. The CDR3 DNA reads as TGTGCCAGCAGCCGTAGAGGGACACCGCTGTCCTACGAGCAGTACTTC. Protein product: CASSRRGTPLSYEQYF.

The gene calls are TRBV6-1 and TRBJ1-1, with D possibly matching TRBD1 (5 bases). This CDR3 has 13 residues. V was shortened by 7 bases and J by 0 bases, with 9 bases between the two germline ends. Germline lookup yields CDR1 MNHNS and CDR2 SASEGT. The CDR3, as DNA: TGTGCCAGCACGCGGGACCTGAACACTGAAGCTTTCTTT. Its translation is CASTRDLNTEAFF.

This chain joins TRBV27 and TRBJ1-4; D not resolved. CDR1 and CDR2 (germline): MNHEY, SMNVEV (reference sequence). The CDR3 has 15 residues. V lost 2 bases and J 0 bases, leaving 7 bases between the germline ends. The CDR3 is CASSLMAATNEKLFF. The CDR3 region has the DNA TGTGCCAGCAGTTTAATGGCAGCAACTAATGAAAAACTGTTTTTT. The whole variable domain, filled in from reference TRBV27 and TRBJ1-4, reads EAQVTQNPRYLITVTGKKLTVTCSQNMNHEYMSWYRQDPGLGLRQIYYSMNVEVTDKGDVPEGYKVSRKEKRNFPLILESPSPNQTSLYFCASSLMAATNEKLFFGSGTQLSVL.

DNA for the CDR3: TGTGCCAGCAGCTCTAGCGGGAGGGCATCCTACGAGCAGTACTTC. Translated, it gives CASSSSGRASYEQYF. The V and J genes are TRBV7-9 and TRBJ2-7; 12 bases match TRBD2. The J segment lost 1 base and the V segment lost 4 bases, leaving 2 bases of the junction unmatched. Germline assignment: CDR1 SEHNR and CDR2 FQNEAQ (reference sequence). This CDR3 is built from 15 residues.